This is a list of T cell receptor beta chains from one sample in a study of blood T cell repertoires in COVID-19. Using immunoSEQ multiplex PCR, the repertoire was profiled, and TCRdb retains in-frame clones only, with some absent. The sample gives over 110,000 clones, 81% of which show up once; roughly 8% is in the top ten. The sequenced material came from peripheral blood. The source of these receptors is a human donor in a cohort sampled during active COVID-19. The CDR3 runs from the conserved cysteine through the conserved F or W. The D gene is left open where the match is weak. Rows may omit the clone size; those that give it use once, few, many or a size class.

TRBD2	TRBJ2-5	TRBV18	few	CASSPPGLARFETQYF	TGTGCCAGCTCACCTCCGGGACTAGCGAGGTTCGAGACCCAGTACTTC
NA	TRBJ2-3	TRBV5-5	NA	CASSLSRGQLSARTDTQYF	TGTGCCAGCAGCTTGTCCCGGGGTCAGCTGAGCGCTCGCACAGATACGCAGTATTTT
NA	TRBJ1-2	TRBV2	NA	CASRLTAGPYGYTF	TGTGCCAGCAGGTTGACGGCAGGCCCCTATGGCTACACCTTC
TRBD1	TRBJ2-5	TRBV29-1	NA	CSVGQGARETQYF	TGCAGCGTAGGACAGGGGGCGCGAGAGACCCAGTACTTC
TRBD1	TRBJ2-5	TRBV5-6	NA	CASSTYAGGETQYF	TGTGCCAGCAGCACATACGCAGGGGGAGAGACCCAGTACTTC
TRBD2	TRBJ2-1	TRBV5-4	NA	CASSLVTSMSYNEQFF	TGTGCCAGCAGCTTGGTGACTAGCATGTCCTACAATGAGCAGTTCTTC
TRBD2	TRBJ2-5	TRBV28	NA	CASSTGGQETQYF	TGTGCCAGCAGTACGGGAGGGCAAGAGACCCAGTACTTC
NA	TRBJ2-2	TRBV28	few	CATRRFGIDTGELFF	TGTGCCACCCGTCGATTCGGGATCGACACCGGGGAGCTGTTTTTT
NA	TRBJ1-6	TRBV29-1	few	CSVEVTANSPLHF	TGCAGCGTTGAAGTGACAGCAAATTCACCCCTCCACTTT
TRBD1	TRBJ2-7	TRBV28	NA	CASSLPRPAGTGGIKQYF	TGTGCCAGCAGTTTACCCCGCCCAGCCGGGACAGGGGGCATCAAGCAGTACTTC
NA	TRBJ2-7	TRBV7-2	once	CASSAAPSTFGEQYF	TGTGCCAGCAGCGCGGCCCCCAGCACTTTCGGCGAGCAGTACTTC
NA	TRBJ1-3	TRBV9	NA	CASSSTGNSGNTIYF	TGTGCCAGCAGCTCGACGGGAAACTCTGGAAACACCATATATTTT
TRBD1	TRBJ1-1	TRBV18	NA	CASSPPGGWGTEAFF	TGTGCCAGCTCACCGCCAGGGGGCTGGGGCACTGAAGCTTTCTTT
NA	TRBJ2-5	TRBV18	NA	CASSLQETQYF	TGTGCCAGCTCATTACAAGAGACCCAGTACTTC
NA	TRBJ1-2	TRBV7-8	NA	CASSLAGPNYGYTF	TGTGCCAGCAGCTTGGCTGGCCCTAACTATGGCTACACCTTC
NA	TRBJ1-5	TRBV9	NA	CASSVGAYSNQPQHF	TGTGCCAGCAGCGTGGGAGCGTATAGCAATCAGCCCCAGCATTTT
NA	TRBJ2-6	TRBV7-3	NA	CASSIRGSGANVLTF	TGTGCCAGCAGTATAAGGGGCTCTGGGGCCAACGTCCTGACTTTC
TRBD2	TRBJ2-7	TRBV27	NA	CASSSGVAGGPYEQYF	TGTGCCAGCAGTTCGGGAGTGGCGGGAGGGCCGTACGAGCAGTACTTC
TRBD1	TRBJ1-3	TRBV4-2	NA	CASSRQGALSGNTIYF	TGTGCCAGCAGCCGGCAGGGGGCCCTCTCTGGAAACACCATATATTTT
TRBD2	TRBJ2-7	TRBV28	NA	CASSLEREAYEQYF	TGTGCCAGCAGTTTAGAGCGGGAGGCCTACGAGCAGTACTTC
NA	TRBJ1-6	TRBV27	NA	CASSRVFDSPLHF	TGTGCCAGTTCGAGGGTTTTTGATTCACCCCTCCACTTT